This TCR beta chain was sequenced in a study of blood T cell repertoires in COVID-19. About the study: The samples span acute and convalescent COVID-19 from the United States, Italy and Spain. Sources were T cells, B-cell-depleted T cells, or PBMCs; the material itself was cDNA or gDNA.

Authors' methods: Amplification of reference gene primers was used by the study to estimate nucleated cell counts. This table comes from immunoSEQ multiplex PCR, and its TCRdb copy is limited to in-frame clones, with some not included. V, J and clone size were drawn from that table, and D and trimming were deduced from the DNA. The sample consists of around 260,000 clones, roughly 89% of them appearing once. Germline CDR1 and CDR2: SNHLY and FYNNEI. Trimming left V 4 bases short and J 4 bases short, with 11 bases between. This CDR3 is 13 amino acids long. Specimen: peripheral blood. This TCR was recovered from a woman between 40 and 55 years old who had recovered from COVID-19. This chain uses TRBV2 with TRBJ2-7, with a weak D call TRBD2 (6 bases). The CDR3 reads CASSGEDFYEQYF. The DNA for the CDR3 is TGTGCCAGCAGTGGGGAGGATTTTTACGAGCAGTACTTC.